This TCR beta chain was sequenced for a study of cytomegalovirus exposure and HLA in healthy donors. The study, taken as a whole, reports: Cytomegalovirus status, reportedly, was diagnosed with high specificity and sensitivity by the classifier. A later analysis found TCR association rates differed by HLA locus, highest for DRB1 and lowest for HLA-C. Researchers had no immune exposure information except CMV serostatus available.

This clone was seen once. Its target is not known. A multiplex PCR was run with 60 Vbeta primers and 13 Jbeta primers. Authors' data handling: Approximately 83 million unique TCR beta chains, 9 million to 11 million shared, were counted in a later analysis. Method: immunoSEQ multiplex PCR; TCRdb's copy keeps in-frame clones and lacks some. Clone size and V and J calls were adopted from that table, with D and trimming inferred from the DNA. Of 150,000 or so clones listed, about three quarters are singletons. The CDR3 extends over 18 amino acids. J is TRBJ2-2 and V is TRBV21-1; TRBD2 was called by the table and not checked on the DNA. TRBV21-1 has pseudogene status. The receptor comes from a woman aged 25-40 years in good health and CMV-seronegative. What was sequenced was PBMCs. In nucleotides, the CDR3 is TGTGCCAGCAGCAAAGCGCGGTCGGGGTTCCTCACCACCGGGGAGCTGTTTTTT. Translation: CASSKARSGFLTTGELFF.